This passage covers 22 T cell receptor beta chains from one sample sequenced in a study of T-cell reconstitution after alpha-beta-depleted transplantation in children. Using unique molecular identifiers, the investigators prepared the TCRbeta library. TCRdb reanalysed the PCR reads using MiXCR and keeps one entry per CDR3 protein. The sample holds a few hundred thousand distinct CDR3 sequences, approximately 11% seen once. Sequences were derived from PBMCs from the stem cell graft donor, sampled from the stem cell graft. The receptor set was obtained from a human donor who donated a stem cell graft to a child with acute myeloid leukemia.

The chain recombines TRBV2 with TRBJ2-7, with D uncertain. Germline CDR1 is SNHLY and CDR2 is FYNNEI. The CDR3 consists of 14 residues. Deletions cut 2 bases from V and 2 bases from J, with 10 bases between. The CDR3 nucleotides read TGTGCCAGCAGTGAACCCCGGTTCCCCTACGAGCAGTACTTC. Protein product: CASSEPRFPYEQYF.

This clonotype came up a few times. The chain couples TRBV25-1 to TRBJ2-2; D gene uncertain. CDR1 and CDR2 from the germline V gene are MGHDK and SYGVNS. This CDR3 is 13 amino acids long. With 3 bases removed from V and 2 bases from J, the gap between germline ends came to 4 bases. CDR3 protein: CASSDLNTGELFF. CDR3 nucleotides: TGTGCCAGCAGTGACCTAAACACCGGGGAGCTGTTTTTT.

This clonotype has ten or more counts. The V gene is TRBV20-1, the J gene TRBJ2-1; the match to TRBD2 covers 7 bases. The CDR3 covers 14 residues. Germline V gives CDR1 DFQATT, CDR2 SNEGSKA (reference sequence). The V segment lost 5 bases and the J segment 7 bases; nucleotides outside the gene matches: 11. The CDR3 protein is CSASTGGAKNEQFF. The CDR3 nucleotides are TGCAGTGCTTCCACGGGGGGAGCAAAAAATGAGCAGTTCTTC.

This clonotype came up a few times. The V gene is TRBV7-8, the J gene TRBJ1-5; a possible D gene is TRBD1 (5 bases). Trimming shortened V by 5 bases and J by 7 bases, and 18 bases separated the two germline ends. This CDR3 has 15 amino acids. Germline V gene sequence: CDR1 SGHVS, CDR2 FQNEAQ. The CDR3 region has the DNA TGTGCCAGCAGCCCTAGTTCAGGGAGAGAACAGCCCCAGCATTTT. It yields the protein CASSPSSGREQPQHF.

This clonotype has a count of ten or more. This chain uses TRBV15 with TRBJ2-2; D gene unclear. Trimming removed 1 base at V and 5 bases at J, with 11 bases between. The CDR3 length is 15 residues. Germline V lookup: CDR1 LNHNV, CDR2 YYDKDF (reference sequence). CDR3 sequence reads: CATSRVPRLTGELFF. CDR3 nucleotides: TGTGCCACCAGCAGAGTTCCAAGGTTAACCGGGGAGCTGTTTTTT.

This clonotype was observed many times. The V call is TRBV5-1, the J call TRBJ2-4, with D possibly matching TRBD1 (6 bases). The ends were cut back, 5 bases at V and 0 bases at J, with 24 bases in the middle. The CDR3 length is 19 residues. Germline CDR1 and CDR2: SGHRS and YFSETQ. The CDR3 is CASRPGVDLVGLAKNIQYF. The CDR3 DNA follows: TGCGCCAGCAGGCCAGGGGTTGACTTGGTCGGACTAGCCAAAAACATTCAGTACTTC.

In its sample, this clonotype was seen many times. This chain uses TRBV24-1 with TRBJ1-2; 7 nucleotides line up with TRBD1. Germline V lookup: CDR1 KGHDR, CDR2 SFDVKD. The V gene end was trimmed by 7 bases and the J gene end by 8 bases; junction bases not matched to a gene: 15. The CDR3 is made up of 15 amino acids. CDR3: CATRNYRQGFGGYTF. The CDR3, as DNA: TGTGCCACCAGAAACTACAGACAGGGCTTTGGAGGCTACACCTTC.

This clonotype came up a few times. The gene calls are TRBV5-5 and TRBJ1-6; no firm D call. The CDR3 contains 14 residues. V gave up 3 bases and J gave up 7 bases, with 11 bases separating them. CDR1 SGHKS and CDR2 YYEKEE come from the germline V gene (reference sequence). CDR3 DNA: TGTGCCAGCAGCTCGGGGTCACTGAATTCACCCCTCCACTTT. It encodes CASSSGSLNSPLHF. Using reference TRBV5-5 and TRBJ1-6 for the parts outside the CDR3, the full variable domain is DAGVTQSPTHLIKTRGQQVTLRCSPISGHKSVSWYQQVLGQGPQFIFQYYEKEERGRGNFPDRFSARQFPNYSSELNVNALLLGDSALYLCASSSGSLNSPLHFGNGTRLTVT.

CDR3 sequence (DNA): TGTGCCAGCAGTGAATATGGCCTGGGCAGTTCAACTAATGAAAAACTGTTTTTT. Translating it yields CASSEYGLGSSTNEKLFF. The chain joins TRBV25-1 to TRBJ1-4; D uncertain. This CDR3 contains 18 residues. The V end lost 0 bases, the J end lost 0 bases, and 14 bases lay between the germline ends. The V gene's germline CDR1 is MGHDK and CDR2 SYGVNS.

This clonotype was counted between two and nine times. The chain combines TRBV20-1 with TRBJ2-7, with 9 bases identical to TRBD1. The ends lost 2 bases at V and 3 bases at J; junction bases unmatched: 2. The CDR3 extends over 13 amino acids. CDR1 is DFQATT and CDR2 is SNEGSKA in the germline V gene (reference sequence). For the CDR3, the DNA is TGCAGTGCTAGAATGGGACAGGGCTACGAGCAGTACTTC. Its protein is CSARMGQGYEQYF.

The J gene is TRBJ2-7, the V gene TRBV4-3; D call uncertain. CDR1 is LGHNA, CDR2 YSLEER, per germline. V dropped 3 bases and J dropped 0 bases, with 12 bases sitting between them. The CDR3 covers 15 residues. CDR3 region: CASSQSAARSYEQYF. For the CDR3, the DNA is TGCGCCAGCAGCCAGTCGGCAGCCCGCTCCTACGAGCAGTACTTC.

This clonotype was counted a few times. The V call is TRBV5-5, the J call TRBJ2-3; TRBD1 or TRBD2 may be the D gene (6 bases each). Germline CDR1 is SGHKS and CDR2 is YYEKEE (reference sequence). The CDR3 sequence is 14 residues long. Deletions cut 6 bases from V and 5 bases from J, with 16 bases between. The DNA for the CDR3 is TGTGCCAGCATGGAGGGGGGCCCGGAAGATACGCAGTATTTT. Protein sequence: CASMEGGPEDTQYF.

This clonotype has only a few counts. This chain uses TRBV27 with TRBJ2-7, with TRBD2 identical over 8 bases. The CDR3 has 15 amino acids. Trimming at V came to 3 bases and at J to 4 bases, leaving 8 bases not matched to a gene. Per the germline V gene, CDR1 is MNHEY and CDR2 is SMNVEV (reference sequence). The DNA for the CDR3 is TGTGCCAGCAGTTTGCGGGGGGCTACCCTTTACGAGCAGTACGTC. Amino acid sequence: CASSLRGATLYEQYV.

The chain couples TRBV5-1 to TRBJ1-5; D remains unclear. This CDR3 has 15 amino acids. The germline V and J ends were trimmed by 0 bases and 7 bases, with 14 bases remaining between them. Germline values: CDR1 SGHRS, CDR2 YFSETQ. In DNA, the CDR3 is TGCGCCAGCAGCTTGGAGGCGGGGAAGGGACAGCCCCAGCATTTT. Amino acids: CASSLEAGKGQPQHF.

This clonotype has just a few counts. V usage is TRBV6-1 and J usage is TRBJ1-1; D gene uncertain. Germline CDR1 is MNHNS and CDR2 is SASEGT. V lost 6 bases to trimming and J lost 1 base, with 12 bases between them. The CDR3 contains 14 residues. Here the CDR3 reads CASSKREGNTEAFF. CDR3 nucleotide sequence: TGTGCCAGCAGCAAGCGCGAGGGGAACACTGAAGCTTTCTTT.

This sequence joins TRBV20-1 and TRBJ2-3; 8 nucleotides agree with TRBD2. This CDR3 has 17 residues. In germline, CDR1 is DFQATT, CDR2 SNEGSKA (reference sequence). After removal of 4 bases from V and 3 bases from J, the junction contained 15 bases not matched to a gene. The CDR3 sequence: CSATGGGHDARTDTQYF. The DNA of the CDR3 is TGCAGTGCTACGGGCGGGGGGCACGATGCCCGGACAGATACGCAGTATTTT.

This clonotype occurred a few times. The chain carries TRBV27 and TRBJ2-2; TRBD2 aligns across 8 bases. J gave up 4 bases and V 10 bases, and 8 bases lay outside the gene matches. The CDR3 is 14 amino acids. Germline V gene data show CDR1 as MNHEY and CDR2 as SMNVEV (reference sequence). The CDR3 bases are TGTGCCACCGGCCCGGGAGGGTCCACCGGGGAGCTGTTTTTT. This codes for CATGPGGSTGELFF.

This CDR3 reads CSARDDAYGYTF. The CDR3 DNA is TGCAGTGCTAGAGATGATGCATATGGCTACACCTTC. The chain combines TRBV20-1 with TRBJ1-2; D is unclear. Germline V CDR1 and CDR2: DFQATT, SNEGSKA (reference sequence). The CDR3 covers 12 residues. Trimming removed 0 bases from V and 5 bases from J, with 7 bases in between.

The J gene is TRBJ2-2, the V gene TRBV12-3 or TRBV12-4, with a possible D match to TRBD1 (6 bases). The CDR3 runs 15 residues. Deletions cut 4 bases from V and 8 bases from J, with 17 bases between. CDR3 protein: CASSWGLVVSGELFF. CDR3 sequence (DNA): TGTGCCAGCAGTTGGGGGCTAGTAGTATCTGGGGAGCTGTTTTTT.

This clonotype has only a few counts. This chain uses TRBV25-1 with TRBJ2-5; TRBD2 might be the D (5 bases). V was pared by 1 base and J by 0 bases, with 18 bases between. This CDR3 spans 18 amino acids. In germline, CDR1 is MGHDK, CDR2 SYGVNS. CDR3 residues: CASSESVLTERDQETQYF. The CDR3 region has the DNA TGTGCCAGCAGTGAATCTGTTTTGACCGAGAGGGACCAAGAGACCCAGTACTTC. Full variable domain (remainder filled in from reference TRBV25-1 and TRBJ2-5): EADIYQTPRYLVIGTGKKITLECSQTMGHDKMYWYQQDPGMELHLIHYSYGVNSTEKGDLSSESTVSRIRTEHFPLTLESARPSHTSQYLCASSESVLTERDQETQYFGPGTRLLVL.

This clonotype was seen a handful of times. CDR3: CASSQLSGSAYEQYF. The CDR3 region has the DNA TGCGCCAGCAGCCAACTTAGCGGGAGTGCCTACGAGCAGTACTTC. This rearrangement joins TRBV4-1 to TRBJ2-7, with TRBD2 identical over 9 bases. The CDR3 runs to 15 residues. V dropped 2 bases and J dropped 2; count of bases not matched to a gene: 4. The germline CDR1 and CDR2 sequences are MGHRA and YSYEKL.

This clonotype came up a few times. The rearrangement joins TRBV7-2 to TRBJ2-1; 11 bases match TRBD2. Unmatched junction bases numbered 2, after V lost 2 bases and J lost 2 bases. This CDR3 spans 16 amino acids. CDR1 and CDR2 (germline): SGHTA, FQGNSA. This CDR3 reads CASSLRLAGPYNEQFF. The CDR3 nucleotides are TGTGCCAGCAGCTTAAGACTAGCGGGGCCCTACAATGAGCAGTTCTTC.